What follows are 8 T cell receptor beta chains derived from one specimen sequenced in a study of identical twins. TCRdb re-called the 5' RACE reads with MiXCR, one entry per CDR3 protein. The table lists a few hundred thousand distinct CDR3 sequences, 7% to 9.5% of them singletons. Sequencing used naive T cells sorted from blood. All receptors come from a woman between 45 and 60 years old in good health.

This chain connects TRBV10-2 to TRBJ2-7, with 7 bases aligning to TRBD1. In germline, CDR1 is WSHSY, CDR2 SAAADI. The CDR3 extends over 13 amino acids. V lost 9 bases and J lost 7; bases outside the gene matches: 12. The CDR3 DNA reads TGCGCCAGTCTCCGGGACAGCCTCGATGAGCAGTACTTC. Protein: CASLRDSLDEQYF.

V and J are TRBV29-1 and TRBJ2-7; 7 bases are a match to TRBD1. The CDR3 totals 15 residues. CDR1 is SQVTM, CDR2 ANQGSEA, per germline. V lost 0 bases to trimming and J lost 1 base; unmatched junction nucleotides: 6. CDR3 sequence reads: CSVEDLGGSSYEQYF. The DNA for the CDR3 is TGCAGCGTTGAAGATCTAGGGGGCTCTTCCTACGAGCAGTACTTC.

This chain connects TRBV12-3 or TRBV12-4 to TRBJ2-2, with 10 bases fitting TRBD2. The junction had 8 bases not matched to a gene; V was cut back by 6 bases and J by 7 bases. The CDR3 loop spans 15 amino acids. For the CDR3, the DNA is TGTGCCAGCAGGACTAGCGGGTTAATTAGCGGGGAGCTGTTTTTT. It is translated as CASRTSGLISGELFF.

The chain employs TRBV20-1 and TRBJ2-3, with unresolved D. The CDR3 runs to 16 residues. With 3 bases removed from V and 0 bases from J, the gap between germline ends came to 16 bases. The V gene's germline CDR1 is DFQATT and CDR2 SNEGSKA (reference sequence). CDR3 sequence: CSARGRVLTSTDTQYF. The CDR3 bases are TGCAGTGCTAGGGGTAGGGTCCTAACTAGCACAGATACGCAGTATTTT.

This clonotype was seen repeatedly, ten times or more. This chain connects TRBV29-1 to TRBJ1-1, with a weak D call TRBD1 (5 bases). This CDR3 has 11 amino acids. Germline CDR1 SQVTM, CDR2 ANQGSEA. V lost 2 bases and J lost 5, with 6 bases in between. The CDR3 protein is CSVEQGTEAFF. CDR3 bases: TGCAGCGTTGAACAGGGAACTGAAGCTTTCTTT.

This clonotype has only a few counts. The chain is built from TRBV5-1 and TRBJ2-3; D may be TRBD1 (6 bases). Germline lookup yields CDR1 SGHRS and CDR2 YFSETQ. Trimming cost V 3 bases and J 1 base, with 9 bases left between them. The CDR3 spans 14 residues. The CDR3 is CASSSGARTDTQYF. In DNA, the CDR3 is TGCGCCAGCAGCTCAGGGGCCCGCACAGATACGCAGTATTTT.

This clonotype was detected only a few times. The rearrangement links TRBV20-1 to TRBJ2-3; 11 bases map to TRBD2. Germline V gene data show CDR1 as DFQATT and CDR2 as SNEGSKA (reference sequence). This CDR3 comprises 16 residues. V gave up 2 bases and J gave up 0 bases; unmatched junction bases: 4. The DNA for the CDR3 is TGCAGTGCTAGACCTAGCGGGAGGACTAGCACAGATACGCAGTATTTT. Translation: CSARPSGRTSTDTQYF.

This clonotype came up many times. The V and J genes are TRBV15 and TRBJ1-3; perhaps TRBD1 as D (5 bases). Germline assignment: CDR1 LNHNV and CDR2 YYDKDF (reference sequence). The germline V and J ends were trimmed by 0 bases and 4 bases, with 10 bases remaining between them. This CDR3 is built from 15 residues. The CDR3 sequence is CATSRDGTDGNTIYF. The CDR3 bases are TGTGCCACCAGCAGAGACGGGACCGACGGAAACACCATATATTTT.